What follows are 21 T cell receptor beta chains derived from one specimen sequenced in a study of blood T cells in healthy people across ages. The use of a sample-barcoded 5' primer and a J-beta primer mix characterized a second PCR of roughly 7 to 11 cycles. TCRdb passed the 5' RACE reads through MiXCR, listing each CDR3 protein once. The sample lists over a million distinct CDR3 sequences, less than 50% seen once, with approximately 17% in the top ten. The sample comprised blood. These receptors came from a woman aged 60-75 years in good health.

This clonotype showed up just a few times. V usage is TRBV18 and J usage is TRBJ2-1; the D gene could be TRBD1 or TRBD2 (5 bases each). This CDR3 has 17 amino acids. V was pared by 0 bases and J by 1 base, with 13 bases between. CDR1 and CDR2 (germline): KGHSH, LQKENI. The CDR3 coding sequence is TGTGCCAGCTCACCACCGAGGGGAGACGAGTCCTACAATGAGCAGTTCTTC. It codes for CASSPPRGDESYNEQFF.

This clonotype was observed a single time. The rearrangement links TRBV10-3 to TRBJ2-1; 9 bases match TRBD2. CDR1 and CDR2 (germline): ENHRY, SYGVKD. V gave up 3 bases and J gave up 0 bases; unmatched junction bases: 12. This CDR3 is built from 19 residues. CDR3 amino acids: CAISDSGRKGPSSYNEQFF. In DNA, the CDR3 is TGTGCCATCAGTGACAGCGGGAGGAAGGGGCCTAGCTCCTACAATGAGCAGTTCTTC.

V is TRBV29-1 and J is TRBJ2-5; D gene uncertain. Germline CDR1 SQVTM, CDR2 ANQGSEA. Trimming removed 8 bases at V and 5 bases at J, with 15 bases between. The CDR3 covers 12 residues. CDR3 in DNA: TGCAGCCTTCTGGCGATCGATGAGACCCAGTACTTC. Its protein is CSLLAIDETQYF.

The CDR3 DNA sequence: TGTGCCGGGACCTCAGACAGGGGGCCGTACAATGAGCAGTTCTTC. Protein sequence: CAGTSDRGPYNEQFF. The gene calls are TRBV7-9 and TRBJ2-1; 10 bases match TRBD1. The germline CDR1 and CDR2 sequences are SEHNR and FQNEAQ (reference sequence). With 11 bases clipped from V and 4 bases from J, the junction kept 11 bases outside the gene matches. This CDR3 is built from 15 residues. The entire variable domain, with the rest obtained from reference TRBV7-9 and TRBJ2-1, is as follows: DTGVSQNPRHKITKRGQNVTFRCDPISEHNRLYWYRQTLGQGPEFLTYFQNEAQLEKSRLLSDRFSAERPKGSFSTLEIQRTEQGDSAMYLCAGTSDRGPYNEQFFGPGTRLTVL.

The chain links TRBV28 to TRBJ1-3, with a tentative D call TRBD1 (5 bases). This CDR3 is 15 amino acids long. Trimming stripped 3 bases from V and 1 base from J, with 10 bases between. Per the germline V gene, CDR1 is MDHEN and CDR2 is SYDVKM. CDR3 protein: CASSLGTVSGNTIYF. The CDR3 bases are TGTGCCAGCAGTTTGGGGACGGTTTCTGGAAACACCATATATTTT.

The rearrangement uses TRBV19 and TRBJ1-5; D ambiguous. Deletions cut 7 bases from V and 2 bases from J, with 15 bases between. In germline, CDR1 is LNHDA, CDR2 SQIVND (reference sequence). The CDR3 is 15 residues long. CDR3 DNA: TGTGCCAGTACCGCCCAGGATTTCGGCAATCAGCCCCAGCATTTT. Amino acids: CASTAQDFGNQPQHF.

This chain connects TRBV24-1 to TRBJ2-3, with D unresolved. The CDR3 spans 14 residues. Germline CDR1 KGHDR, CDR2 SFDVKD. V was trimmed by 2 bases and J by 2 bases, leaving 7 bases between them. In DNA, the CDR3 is TGTGCCACCAGTGATTCGGACCACACAGATACGCAGTATTTT. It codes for CATSDSDHTDTQYF.

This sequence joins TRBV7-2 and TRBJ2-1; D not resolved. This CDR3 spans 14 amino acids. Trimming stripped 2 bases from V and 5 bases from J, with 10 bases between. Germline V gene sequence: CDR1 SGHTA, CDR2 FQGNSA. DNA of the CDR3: TGTGCCAGCAGCTTAAGTAGTAACAACAATGAGCAGTTCTTC. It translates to CASSLSSNNNEQFF.

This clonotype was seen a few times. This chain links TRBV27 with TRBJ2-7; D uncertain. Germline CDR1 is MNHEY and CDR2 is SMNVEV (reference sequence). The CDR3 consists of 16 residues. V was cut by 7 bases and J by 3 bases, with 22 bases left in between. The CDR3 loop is CASTPLMEIPDYEQYF. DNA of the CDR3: TGTGCCAGCACCCCCTTAATGGAGATACCAGACTACGAGCAGTACTTC.

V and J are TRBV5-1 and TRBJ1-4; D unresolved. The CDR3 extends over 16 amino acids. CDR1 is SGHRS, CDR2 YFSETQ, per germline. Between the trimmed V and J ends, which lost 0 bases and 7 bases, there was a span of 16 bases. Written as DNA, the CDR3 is TGCGCCAGCAGCTTGGGGCAACAGCCAAGAGGTGAAAAACTGTTTTTT. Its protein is CASSLGQQPRGEKLFF.

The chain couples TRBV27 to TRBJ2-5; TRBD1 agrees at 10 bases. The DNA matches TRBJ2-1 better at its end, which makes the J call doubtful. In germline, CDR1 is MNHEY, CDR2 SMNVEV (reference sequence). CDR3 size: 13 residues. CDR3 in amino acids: CASHSGQGETQFF. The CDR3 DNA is TGTGCCAGCCATTCTGGACAGGGGGAGACCCAGTTCTTC.

The CDR3 DNA sequence: TGTGCCAGCAACAAAGAGGGACAGAGAAATTCACCCCTCCACTTT. Its protein product is CASNKEGQRNSPLHF. This rearrangement joins TRBV27 to TRBJ1-6, with 7 nucleotides matching TRBD1. CDR1 is MNHEY, CDR2 SMNVEV, per germline (reference sequence). This CDR3 is 15 amino acids long. The ends lost 7 bases at V and 7 bases at J; junction bases unmatched: 10.

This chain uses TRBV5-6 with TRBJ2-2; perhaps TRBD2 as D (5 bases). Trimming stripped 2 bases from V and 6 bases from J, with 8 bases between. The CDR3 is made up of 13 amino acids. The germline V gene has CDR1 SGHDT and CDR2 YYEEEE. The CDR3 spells CASSFGGPGELFF. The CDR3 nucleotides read TGTGCCAGCAGCTTCGGCGGGCCCGGGGAGCTGTTTTTT.

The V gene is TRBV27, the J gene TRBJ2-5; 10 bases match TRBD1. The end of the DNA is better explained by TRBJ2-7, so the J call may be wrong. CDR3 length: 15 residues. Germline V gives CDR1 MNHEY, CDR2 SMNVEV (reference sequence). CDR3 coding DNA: TGTGCCAGCAGCTCCCCCGGGACAGGGGACTACGAGCAGTACTTC. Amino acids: CASSSPGTGDYEQYF.

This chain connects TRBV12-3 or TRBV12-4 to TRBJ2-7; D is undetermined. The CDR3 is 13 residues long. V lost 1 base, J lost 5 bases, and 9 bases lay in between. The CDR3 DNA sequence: TGTGCCAGCAGTTTAGGCCAGGTCCACGAGCAGTACTTC. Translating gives CASSLGQVHEQYF.

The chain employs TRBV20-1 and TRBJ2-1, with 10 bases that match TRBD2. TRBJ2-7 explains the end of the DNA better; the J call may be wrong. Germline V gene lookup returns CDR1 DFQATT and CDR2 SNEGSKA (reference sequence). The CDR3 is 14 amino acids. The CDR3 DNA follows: TGCAGTGCTACAAGCGGGAGGGCCCTAGGCGAGCAGTACTTC. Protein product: CSATSGRALGEQYF.

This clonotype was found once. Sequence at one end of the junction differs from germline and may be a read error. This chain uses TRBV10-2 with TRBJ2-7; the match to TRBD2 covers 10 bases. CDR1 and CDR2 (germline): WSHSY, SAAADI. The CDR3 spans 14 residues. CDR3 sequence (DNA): TGCGCCAGCACCCCAGCGGGAGGGGTCTACGAGCGGTACTTC. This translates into CASTPAGGVYERYF.

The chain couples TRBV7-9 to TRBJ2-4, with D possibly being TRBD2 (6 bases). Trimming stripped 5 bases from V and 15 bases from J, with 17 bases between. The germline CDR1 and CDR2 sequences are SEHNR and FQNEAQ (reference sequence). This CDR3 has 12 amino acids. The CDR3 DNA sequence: TGTGCCAGCAGCCTGGGCGGGGACGAGCGGTACTTC. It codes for CASSLGGDERYF.

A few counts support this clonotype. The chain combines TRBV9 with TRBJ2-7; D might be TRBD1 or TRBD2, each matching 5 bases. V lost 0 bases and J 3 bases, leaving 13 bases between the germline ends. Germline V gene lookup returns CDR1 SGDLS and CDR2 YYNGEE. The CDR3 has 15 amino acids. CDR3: CASSVDPGSFYEQYF. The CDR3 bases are TGTGCCAGCAGCGTAGATCCAGGGAGCTTCTACGAGCAGTACTTC.

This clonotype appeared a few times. The CDR3 spells CSASSWGLVLNEQFF. CDR3 sequence (DNA): TGCAGTGCTAGTTCATGGGGACTAGTTTTAAATGAGCAGTTCTTC. V and J are TRBV20-1 and TRBJ2-1; 8 nucleotides line up with TRBD2. Germline CDR1 reads DFQATT; CDR2 reads SNEGSKA (reference sequence). The V segment lost 3 bases and the J segment 7 bases; nucleotides outside the gene matches: 11. This CDR3 has 15 residues.

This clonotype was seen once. CDR3 sequence reads: CSATGTGFSGDGIGELFF. For the CDR3, the DNA is TGCAGCGCCACCGGGACAGGGTTTTCCGGGGATGGAATCGGGGAGCTGTTTTTT. The chain links TRBV29-1 to TRBJ2-2; 9 nucleotides match TRBD1. CDR3 length: 18 amino acids. With 7 bases clipped from V and 7 bases from J, the junction kept 22 bases outside the gene matches. Germline V gene lookup returns CDR1 SQVTM and CDR2 ANQGSEA.